The 26 T cell receptor beta chains given below trace back to one sample, sequenced in a study of long-term antiretroviral therapy in people with HIV (dated by TCRdb to 2021 to 2024). The immunoSEQ hsTCRB v3.0 assay was used at survey level resolution for TRB variable region sequencing. Sourced from immuneACCESS, this table was stored by TCRdb with only in-frame sequences that have V and J called. A share of the clones is absent; for the studies checked, an unresolved V gene accounts for under half, and the remainder has no known explanation. Across this sample there are roughly 15,000 clones, with approximately 91% seen only once. The top ten hold 10% to 15% of the sample. This sample comprised unsorted PBMCs, obtained 0.6 years after starting antiretroviral therapy. These TCRs come from a woman aged 40 to 50 with HIV.

This chain connects TRBV7-9 to TRBJ2-6; the D gene is possibly TRBD1 (6 bases). The CDR3 has 15 amino acids. Germline V gene sequence: CDR1 SEHNR, CDR2 FQNEAQ (reference sequence). With 8 bases removed from V and 0 bases from J, the gap between germline ends came to 11 bases. The CDR3: CASGTTGSGANVLTF. CDR3 bases: TGTGCCAGCGGAACGACAGGCTCTGGGGCCAACGTCCTGACTTTC.

This sequence joins TRBV6-5 and TRBJ1-4; D is undetermined. This CDR3 is 12 amino acids long. CDR1 is MNHEY and CDR2 is SVGAGI in the germline V gene. V shed 10 bases and J shed 10 bases, with 16 bases lying between them. The CDR3 DNA reads TGTGCCATCACCTGCACCGGTGGAAAACTGTTTTTT. It encodes CAITCTGGKLFF.

The chain employs TRBV6-5 and TRBJ1-4, with D possibly matching TRBD1 (6 bases). Between the trimmed V and J ends, which lost 2 bases and 1 base, there was a span of 8 bases. The CDR3 sequence is 15 residues long. Looked up from germline, CDR1 is MNHEY and CDR2 is SVGAGI. CDR3 in amino acids: CASSYEGGTNEKLFF. The DNA of the CDR3 is TGTGCCAGCAGTTACGAAGGGGGAACTAATGAAAAACTGTTTTTT.

This sequence joins TRBV6-5 and TRBJ2-7; no definite D call. The germline V gene encodes CDR1 MNHEY and CDR2 SVGAGI. This CDR3 has 15 residues. Trimming removed 5 bases from V and 0 bases from J, with 14 bases in between. Here the CDR3 DNA reads TGTGCCAGCAGTCCCAATGGGTCTCCCTCCTACGAGCAGTACTTC. This translates into CASSPNGSPSYEQYF.

The genes are TRBV4-2 and TRBJ2-6, with a tentative D call TRBD1 (6 bases). CDR3 length: 16 amino acids. Germline V gene lookup returns CDR1 LGHNA and CDR2 YNFKEQ. Trimming took 4 bases from V and 1 from J, leaving 11 bases between them. The CDR3 spells CASSLGTSSGANVLTF. In DNA form, the CDR3 reads TGTGCCAGCAGCCTCGGGACAAGTTCTGGGGCCAACGTCCTGACTTTC.

The rearrangement joins TRBV5-4 to TRBJ1-2; maybe TRBD1 (6 bases). V gave up 4 bases and J gave up 8 bases, with 15 bases separating them. This CDR3 has 13 amino acids. Per the germline V gene, CDR1 is SGHNT and CDR2 is YYREEE (reference sequence). The CDR3 is CASSLTGTRGYTF. The CDR3 region has the DNA TGTGCCAGCAGCCTTACAGGGACGAGGGGCTACACCTTC.

The chain recombines TRBV19 with TRBJ1-1; D is possibly TRBD1 (5 bases). Germline CDR1 is LNHDA and CDR2 is SQIVND (reference sequence). V was shortened by 3 bases and J by 1 base, with 12 bases between the two germline ends. This CDR3 contains 15 residues. The CDR3, as DNA: TGTGCCAGTAGTATTGGCCGAGACAGGAACACTGAAGCTTTCTTT. Translating gives CASSIGRDRNTEAFF.

V gene TRBV19 combines with J gene TRBJ1-2; tentative D call: TRBD1 (6 bases). Trimming took off 5 bases at V and 5 bases at J, with 12 bases between the two ends. In germline, CDR1 is LNHDA, CDR2 SQIVND (reference sequence). The CDR3 has 13 amino acids. DNA of the CDR3: TGTGCCAGTAGTTCTAGGACAGAGTATGGCTACACCTTC. It specifies CASSSRTEYGYTF.

The rearrangement uses TRBV2 and TRBJ2-1; 10 bases match TRBD2. With V trimmed by 2 bases and J by 7 bases, 8 bases remained unmatched. From germline, CDR1 is SNHLY and CDR2 FYNNEI. This CDR3 has 16 amino acids. The CDR3 nucleotides are TGTGCCAGCAGTGAAATACTAGCGGGGACCGGGAATGAGCAGTTCTTC. Protein: CASSEILAGTGNEQFF.

This clone was counted once. The rearrangement uses TRBV6-5 and TRBJ2-1; 11 bases match TRBD2. This CDR3 spans 15 amino acids. Germline V CDR1 and CDR2: MNHEY, SVGAGI. Trimming removed 6 bases from V and 4 bases from J; junction bases left unmatched: 5. DNA of the CDR3: TGTGCCAGCAGACATAGCGGGGGGGAGTACAATGAGCAGTTCTTC. This encodes CASRHSGGEYNEQFF.

This clone was detected a few times. V and J are TRBV5-1 and TRBJ1-2, with 9 nucleotides matching TRBD1. There are 13 residues in the CDR3. V shed 0 bases and J 8 bases; nucleotides not matched to a gene: 2. Per the germline V gene, CDR1 is SGHRS and CDR2 is YFSETQ. CDR3 DNA sequence: TGCGCCAGCAGCTTGGGGACAGGGGAAGGCTACACCTTC. Its protein product is CASSLGTGEGYTF.

In this sample, this clone turned up once. The rearrangement links TRBV12-5 to TRBJ2-2; 7 bases are a match to TRBD1. V lost 6 bases and J lost 1; bases outside the gene matches: 5. The CDR3 covers 15 residues. CDR1 is LGHNT, CDR2 FRNRAP, per germline. The DNA of the CDR3 is TGTGCTAGTGGAGACAGGGTATTGAACACCGGGGAGCTGTTTTTT. Amino acid sequence: CASGDRVLNTGELFF.

The chain links TRBV7-9 to TRBJ2-7; 10 bases are a match to TRBD1. J was trimmed by 3 bases and V by 11 bases; bases with no gene match: 1. Germline V lookup: CDR1 SEHNR, CDR2 FQNEAQ (reference sequence). The CDR3 spans 11 residues. CDR3 in DNA: TGTGCCTGGACAGGGGGCTACGAGCAGTACTTC. Its protein is CAWTGGYEQYF. Together with reference TRBV7-9 and TRBJ2-7, the CDR3 gives the full variable domain: DTGVSQNPRHKITKRGQNVTFRCDPISEHNRLYWYRQTLGQGPEFLTYFQNEAQLEKSRLLSDRFSAERPKGSFSTLEIQRTEQGDSAMYLCAWTGGYEQYFGPGTRLTVT.

The CDR3 protein is CASSLGDRVNTEAFF. The CDR3 DNA follows: TGTGCCAGCAGCTTAGGTGACAGGGTGAACACTGAAGCTTTCTTT. The chain uses TRBV7-9 and TRBJ1-1, with 7 bases that match TRBD1. V shed 1 base and J 0 bases; nucleotides not matched to a gene: 2. In germline, CDR1 is SEHNR, CDR2 FQNEAQ (reference sequence). The length of the CDR3 is 15 residues.

V is TRBV19 and J is TRBJ1-2, with D tentatively TRBD1 (5 bases). In germline, CDR1 is LNHDA, CDR2 SQIVND (reference sequence). V lost 5 bases to trimming and J lost 8 bases, with 18 bases between them. The CDR3 is 14 amino acids. This chain's CDR3 is CASSRQGAPPGYTF. For the CDR3, the DNA is TGTGCCAGTAGTCGTCAGGGTGCCCCACCGGGCTACACCTTC.

This chain joins TRBV7-9 and TRBJ1-3; D ambiguous. Germline CDR1 reads SEHNR; CDR2 reads FQNEAQ (reference sequence). The CDR3 loop spans 15 amino acids. Trimming shortened V by 6 bases and J by 2 bases, and 14 bases separated the two germline ends. CDR3 protein: CASRPDGQTGNTIYF. CDR3 sequence (DNA): TGTGCCAGCAGACCTGACGGCCAGACTGGAAACACCATATATTTT.

The gene calls are TRBV15 and TRBJ1-4; TRBD1 might be the D (5 bases). The CDR3 loop spans 16 amino acids. Between the trimmed V and J ends, which lost 5 bases and 10 bases, there was a span of 23 bases. Germline V CDR1 and CDR2: LNHNV, YYDKDF (reference sequence). Written as DNA, the CDR3 is TGTGCCACCAGCGTCAATCCGGGACGCCTATATAGAAAACTGTTTTTT. It yields the protein CATSVNPGRLYRKLFF.

J is TRBJ2-7 and V is TRBV18; weak D call: TRBD2 (6 bases). V shed 0 bases and J shed 3 bases, with 15 bases lying between them. Per the germline V gene, CDR1 is KGHSH and CDR2 is LQKENI. The CDR3 sequence is 16 residues long. The CDR3 reads CASSPPGLDPIYEQYF. The CDR3, as DNA: TGTGCCAGCTCACCACCGGGACTTGACCCAATCTACGAGCAGTACTTC.

The gene calls are TRBV6-5 and TRBJ1-5; 7 bases align to TRBD1. V trimming: 4 bases; J trimming: 2 bases; junction bases outside the gene matches: 5. Germline V lookup: CDR1 MNHEY, CDR2 SVGAGI. This CDR3 is 15 amino acids long. The CDR3 sequence is CASSLEGAGNQPQHF. The CDR3 nucleotides read TGTGCCAGCAGTTTGGAGGGGGCAGGCAATCAGCCCCAGCATTTT.

V is TRBV5-1 and J is TRBJ1-1; TRBD1 aligns across 9 bases. Per germline, CDR1 SGHRS and CDR2 YFSETQ. J gave up 1 base and V 4 bases, and 8 bases lay outside the gene matches. The CDR3 runs to 16 residues. The DNA for the CDR3 is TGCGCCAGCAGCACCGGGACAGGGAGGTGGAACACTGAAGCTTTCTTT. It codes for CASSTGTGRWNTEAFF.

The rearrangement uses TRBV30 and TRBJ2-5; perhaps TRBD1 as D (5 bases). CDR3 length equals 12 residues. Trimming left V 3 bases short and J 4 bases short, with 9 bases between. Germline CDR1 is GTSNPN and CDR2 is SVGIG (reference sequence). The CDR3 is CAWSNQGETQYF. CDR3 nucleotide sequence: TGTGCCTGGAGCAACCAGGGAGAGACCCAGTACTTC.

A single count supports this clone. This chain's CDR3 is CASSLRGDTEAFF. In DNA form, the CDR3 reads TGTGCCAGCAGCTTAAGGGGGGACACTGAAGCTTTCTTT. The chain employs TRBV11-3 and TRBJ1-1; TRBD1 is a possible D gene (6 bases). Trimming left V 2 bases short and J 3 bases short, with 7 bases between. Germline loops: CDR1 SGHNT, CDR2 YENEEA. CDR3 size: 13 residues.

This clone came up a few times. The V gene is TRBV19, the J gene TRBJ1-5; the match to TRBD1 covers 11 bases. The junction had 5 bases not matched to a gene; V was cut back by 4 bases and J by 6 bases. Germline CDR1 LNHDA, CDR2 SQIVND (reference sequence). The CDR3 covers 15 residues. In DNA form, the CDR3 reads TGTGCCAGTAGTACCTGGGACAGGGGGAGTCAGCCCCAGCATTTT. It translates to CASSTWDRGSQPQHF.

The chain uses TRBV19 and TRBJ2-3, with D perhaps matching TRBD1 (7 bases). V was cut by 6 bases and J by 0 bases, with 19 bases left in between. CDR1 LNHDA and CDR2 SQIVND come from the germline V gene (reference sequence). The CDR3 loop spans 17 amino acids. The CDR3 nucleotides read TGTGCCAGTAGCCCGGGCGGCAGGGGGACTAGCACAGATACGCAGTATTTT. This codes for CASSPGGRGTSTDTQYF.

This chain joins TRBV10-3 and TRBJ2-7, with D tentatively TRBD1 or TRBD2 (5 bases each). V lost 5 bases and J lost 4, with 15 bases in between. Germline loops: CDR1 ENHRY, CDR2 SYGVKD. This CDR3 has 14 residues. The CDR3: CAISLGPLGYEQYF. Here the CDR3 DNA reads TGTGCCATCAGTTTGGGACCCCTCGGGTACGAGCAGTACTTC.

Details on this clone: Distinct nucleotide sequences in the sample also encode this CDR3. The rearrangement links TRBV5-1 to TRBJ2-6; unclear D gene. V was pared by 1 base and J by 2 bases, with 13 bases between. The CDR3 is made up of 17 amino acids. CDR1 and CDR2 from the germline V gene are SGHRS and YFSETQ. The CDR3, as DNA: TGCGCCAGCAGCTTGACCGGAATCAGTCCTGGGGCCAACGTCCTGACTTTC. It yields the protein CASSLTGISPGANVLTF.